The sequence of this T cell receptor beta chain was determined in a study of cytomegalovirus exposure and HLA in healthy donors. Overall study results and limits: As confirmed in vitro, a few CMV-associated chains were specific for CMV antigens. The Asian-associated ancestry cluster reportedly had fewer N-insertions than the approximately 630-donor mean in a later analysis.

Donors sampled were nominally healthy, though unrecorded immune exposures were likely. This clone has a handful of counts. Its antigen is undetermined. The PCR was carried out with 60 Vbeta primers and 13 Jbeta primers. Here immunoSEQ multiplex PCR was the method, and the copy in TCRdb shows in-frame clones only, minus some. The table records some 190,000 clones, 80% to 90% of them present only once. The sequence came from a male donor in good health and CMV-seronegative. The sequenced sample consisted of PBMCs.

The CDR3 reads CASRRGGDNQPQHF. For the CDR3, the DNA is TGTGCCAGCAGGCGGGGAGGCGACAATCAGCCCCAGCATTTT. The chain links TRBV28 to TRBJ1-5, with D uncertain. The CDR3 runs to 14 residues. Germline CDR1 reads MDHEN; CDR2 reads SYDVKM. Trimming took off 6 bases at V and 3 bases at J, with 12 bases between the two ends. The full variable domain, in which reference TRBV28 and TRBJ1-5 provide the parts outside the CDR3, is DVKVTQSSRYLVKRTGEKVFLECVQDMDHENMFWYRQDPGLGLRLIYFSYDVKMKEKGDIPEGYSVSREKKERFSLILESASTNQTSMYLCASRRGGDNQPQHFGDGTRLSIL.